The entry that follows covers one T cell receptor (beta chain) sequence. The sample is drawn from a study of shared clonotypes between healthy human individuals. Sequenced by immunoSEQ multiplex PCR; TCRdb stores in-frame clones only, minus some. The data contain 2 million to 3 million clones, over 85% of them singletons. This TCR came from a young man in good health. Some clones in this sample may be carry-over from other donors' samples. The sequencing input was naive CD4+ T cells from PBMCs. As for subset: CD45RA+ positively selected.

The CDR3 reads CASGSPRLADCHSYEQYF. The CDR3 coding sequence is TGTGCTAGTGGTTCGCCTCGCCTGGCAGACTGTCACTCCTACGAGCAGTACTTC. The gene calls are TRBV12-5 and TRBJ2-7; D unclear. The CDR3 is 18 residues long. V was cut by 4 bases and J by 0 bases, with 22 bases left in between. In germline, CDR1 is LGHNT, CDR2 FRNRAP.